This T cell receptor (beta chain) was recorded in a study of cytomegalovirus exposure and HLA in healthy donors. Study observations and caveats: Earlier analysis found most TCR beta V segments productive about 90% or about 30% of the time. Later on, an analysis tied under 20,000 TCR beta sequences to HLA alleles at 0.05 false discovery rate. Follow-up analysis seemed to connect common viral pathogens with several of the most significant clusters identified.

The CDR3 is 20 residues long. The junction had 19 bases not matched to a gene; V was cut back by 0 bases and J by 2 bases. Germline V CDR1 and CDR2: SGHDN, FVKESK. Primers: 60 Vbeta forward and 13 Jbeta reverse. Clones were sequenced by immunoSEQ multiplex PCR, and TCRdb holds only the in-frame ones, with some missing. The profile shows approximately 100,000 clones, more than 65% of them singletons. Concerning this clone itself: What it binds is unknown.

The rearrangement uses TRBV14 and TRBJ2-7, with TRBD2 matching over 7 bases. The sequence was collected from a woman aged 18-29 years in good health and CMV-seropositive. The sequenced material came from PBMCs. In DNA form, the CDR3 reads TGTGCCAGCAGCCAAGATCGTATTGCCCGAGGCGGGAGCCCTACCTACGAGCAGTACTTC. Translated: CASSQDRIARGGSPTYEQYF.